These 25 T cell receptor beta chains came from one sample sequenced in a study of cytomegalovirus exposure and HLA in healthy donors. 13 Jbeta primers and 60 Vbeta primers were used for the PCR. Generated by immunoSEQ multiplex PCR, the TCRdb table keeps only in-frame clones and is missing some. The sample yields 150,000 or so clones, around 75% seen once. What was sequenced was PBMCs. These receptors were obtained from a man younger than 45 in good health and CMV-seropositive.

This clone was recorded at least ten times. The chain couples TRBV30 to TRBJ1-1; 7 bases map to TRBD1. The junction had 3 bases not matched to a gene; V was cut back by 5 bases and J by 0 bases. CDR1 and CDR2 (germline): GTSNPN, SVGIG (reference sequence). The CDR3 runs 13 residues. As DNA, the CDR3 is TGTGCCTGGGGGGGACAGTTGAACACTGAAGCTTTCTTT. It translates to CAWGGQLNTEAFF.

V is TRBV11-2 and J is TRBJ1-4, with TRBD1 matching 8 bases. The CDR3 covers 14 residues. V was clipped by 3 bases and J by 10 bases; unmatched bases: 7. Germline lookup yields CDR1 SGHAT and CDR2 FQNNGV. The CDR3 DNA reads TGTGCCAGCAGCTTCCCGGACAGGGAGGGAAAACTGTTTTTT. Encoded protein: CASSFPDREGKLFF.

V is TRBV5-6 and J is TRBJ2-7; 13 bases are shared with TRBD2. V lost 5 bases, J lost 4 bases, and 3 bases stayed unmatched. Germline V gene sequence: CDR1 SGHDT, CDR2 YYEEEE. The CDR3 consists of 14 residues. Here the CDR3 DNA reads TGTGCCAGCAGGGGGACTAGCGGGGCGTACGAGCAGTACTTC. It yields the protein CASRGTSGAYEQYF.

V usage is TRBV2 and J usage is TRBJ2-3; D might be TRBD2 (5 bases). Per the germline V gene, CDR1 is SNHLY and CDR2 is FYNNEI. The CDR3 has 14 amino acids. Trimming took 6 bases from V and 2 from J, leaving 12 bases between them. The CDR3, as DNA: TGTGCCAGCAGCCGGGATCCCCCCACAGATACGCAGTATTTT. It specifies CASSRDPPTDTQYF.

This clone was counted between two and nine times. CDR3 residues: CASSLGGSHNEQFF. The CDR3 DNA is TGTGCCAGCAGTTTAGGAGGGAGTCACAATGAGCAGTTCTTC. The rearrangement joins TRBV6-5 to TRBJ2-1; tentative D call: TRBD2 (6 bases). CDR3 size: 14 residues. With 4 bases removed from V and 5 bases from J, the gap between germline ends came to 12 bases. Per the germline V gene, CDR1 is MNHEY and CDR2 is SVGAGI.

A remark on this clone: Other DNA sequences in the same sample also yield this CDR3. The genes are TRBV5-1 and TRBJ2-3; D not resolved. Germline CDR1 is SGHRS and CDR2 is YFSETQ. This CDR3 has 14 amino acids. V was cut by 0 bases and J by 0 bases, with 5 bases left in between. This CDR3 reads CASSLGTSTDTQYF. DNA of the CDR3: TGCGCCAGCAGCTTGGGCACTAGCACAGATACGCAGTATTTT. Using reference TRBV5-1 and TRBJ2-3 for the parts outside the CDR3, the full variable domain is KAGVTQTPRYLIKTRGQQVTLSCSPISGHRSVSWYQQTPGQGLQFLFEYFSETQRNKGNFPGRFSGRQFSNSRSEMNVSTLELGDSALYLCASSLGTSTDTQYFGPGTRLTVL.

V is TRBV27 and J is TRBJ1-3, with 9 bases aligning to TRBD1. This CDR3 is 15 amino acids long. CDR1 is MNHEY and CDR2 is SMNVEV in the germline V gene (reference sequence). The trim removed 4 bases at V and 4 bases at J, leaving 5 bases unmatched. The CDR3 here is CASSSHGTGGNTIYF. The CDR3 bases are TGTGCCAGCAGTTCGCACGGGACAGGGGGAAACACCATATATTTT.

The genes are TRBV2 and TRBJ1-2, with D perhaps TRBD1 (6 bases). CDR1 is SNHLY, CDR2 FYNNEI, per germline. V lost 7 bases and J lost 4, with 7 bases in between. This CDR3 has 11 residues. The CDR3 sequence: CASTDSYGYTF. The CDR3 nucleotides are TGTGCCAGCACGGACAGCTATGGCTACACCTTC.

This clone came up a few times. The chain links TRBV2 to TRBJ1-5; D unclear. CDR3 length: 13 amino acids. V lost 8 bases to trimming and J lost 5 bases, with 13 bases between them. Germline V lookup: CDR1 SNHLY, CDR2 FYNNEI. Written as DNA, the CDR3 is TGTGCCAGCGGATTAGTGGAGGATCAGCCCCAGCATTTT. Translated: CASGLVEDQPQHF.

In nucleotides, the CDR3 is TGTGCCATCAGTGAGACCCGACTGCCGACTAGCGGGGTTTCCACAGATACGCAGTATTTT. This gives the protein CAISETRLPTSGVSTDTQYF. The chain links TRBV10-3 to TRBJ2-3, with 11 bases identical to TRBD2. The CDR3 totals 20 residues. Germline V gives CDR1 ENHRY, CDR2 SYGVKD. With V trimmed by 2 bases and J by 2 bases, 15 bases remained unmatched.

The CDR3 protein is CASSQDEAGGAGVETQYF. The CDR3 bases are TGCGCCAGCAGCCAAGATGAGGCGGGCGGGGCGGGGGTTGAGACCCAGTACTTC. J is TRBJ2-5 and V is TRBV4-1, with 7 positions matching TRBD2. Per the germline V gene, CDR1 is MGHRA and CDR2 is YSYEKL. The CDR3 is 18 amino acids. V lost 0 bases, J lost 5 bases, and 15 bases stayed unmatched.

The chain has TRBV5-4 and TRBJ2-3; the D gene is possibly TRBD2 (5 bases). Per germline, CDR1 SGHNT and CDR2 YYREEE (reference sequence). The V and J ends lost 0 bases and 2 bases respectively, with 10 bases between them. The CDR3 loop spans 15 amino acids. In DNA, the CDR3 is TGTGCCAGCAGCTTGGATGGCGGGTTCACAGATACGCAGTATTTT. It specifies CASSLDGGFTDTQYF.

The chain has TRBV2 and TRBJ1-2, with D maybe TRBD1 (5 bases). Germline V CDR1 and CDR2: SNHLY, FYNNEI. The CDR3 sequence is 13 residues long. Deletions cut 8 bases from V and 5 bases from J, with 15 bases between. The CDR3 nucleotides read TGTGCCAGCGGCCAGGTAGGGGCGTATGGCTACACCTTC. Translated: CASGQVGAYGYTF. Based on the CDR3 plus reference TRBV2 and TRBJ1-2, the full variable domain is EPEVTQTPSHQVTQMGQEVILRCVPISNHLYFYWYRQILGQKVEFLVSFYNNEISEKSEIFDDQFSVERPDGSNFTLKIRSTKLEDSAMYFCASGQVGAYGYTFGSGTRLTVV.

The genes are TRBV6-6 and TRBJ1-5; the D gene is possibly TRBD1 (5 bases). This CDR3 comprises 15 residues. V was shortened by 5 bases and J by 2 bases, with 13 bases between the two germline ends. From germline, CDR1 is MNHNY and CDR2 SVGAGI (reference sequence). The DNA of the CDR3 is TGTGCCAGCAGTCGATGGAAAGGGGGCAATCAGCCCCAGCATTTT. This translates into CASSRWKGGNQPQHF.

The chain employs TRBV11-1 and TRBJ2-1; D gene unclear. The V end was cut by 5 bases, the J end by 4 bases, with 9 bases between. CDR1 is SGHAT and CDR2 is FQDESV in the germline V gene (reference sequence). This CDR3 spans 13 amino acids. CDR3 loop: CASSPPGYNEQFF. The CDR3 DNA reads as TGTGCCAGCAGCCCCCCGGGTTACAATGAGCAGTTCTTC.

This clone has just one count. The chain employs TRBV10-1 and TRBJ2-2; 7 nucleotides line up with TRBD1. The CDR3 loop spans 13 amino acids. Trimming cost V 7 bases and J 3 bases; bases outside gene matches: 2. The germline CDR1 and CDR2 sequences are WNHNN and SYGVQD (reference sequence). Here the CDR3 reads CASTQGDTGELFF. CDR3 nucleotide sequence: TGCGCCAGCACCCAGGGGGACACCGGGGAGCTGTTTTTT.

This rearrangement joins TRBV10-3 to TRBJ2-5, with D possibly matching TRBD1 (6 bases). Trimming pared 0 bases from V and 1 base from J, leaving 12 bases between. The CDR3 spans 16 residues. Germline V CDR1 and CDR2: ENHRY, SYGVKD. The CDR3 region is CAISESSRTAQETQYF. The CDR3 nucleotides read TGTGCCATCAGTGAGTCTAGTAGGACAGCCCAAGAGACCCAGTACTTC.

The V call is TRBV5-6, the J call TRBJ1-5; D remains unclear. Between the trimmed V and J ends, which lost 4 bases and 4 bases, there was a span of 6 bases. This CDR3 is 12 amino acids long. Germline CDR1 and CDR2: SGHDT and YYEEEE. The CDR3 here is CASSLTNQPQHF. Here the CDR3 DNA reads TGTGCCAGCAGCCTCACAAATCAGCCCCAGCATTTT.

The rearrangement uses TRBV14 and TRBJ2-1; possibly TRBD2 for D (6 bases). Germline V gene data show CDR1 as SGHDN and CDR2 as FVKESK. The CDR3 extends over 15 amino acids. Deletions cut 2 bases from V and 5 bases from J, with 13 bases between. The CDR3 sequence is CASSQLGGRDNEQFF. The CDR3 DNA reads TGTGCCAGCAGCCAACTCGGGGGAAGGGACAATGAGCAGTTCTTC.

The DNA of the CDR3 is TGTGCCAGTAGTACCCCGCCTCACAGCACTTGGGATGAAAAACTGTTTTTT. This gives the protein CASSTPPHSTWDEKLFF. The J gene is TRBJ1-4, the V gene TRBV19; D is ambiguous. Trimming took off 4 bases at V and 6 bases at J, with 21 bases between the two ends. Germline V lookup: CDR1 LNHDA, CDR2 SQIVND (reference sequence). The CDR3 has 17 amino acids.

The CDR3 reads CASSLSGYGGTEAFF. CDR3 sequence (DNA): TGCGCCAGCAGCTTGTCAGGGTACGGTGGGACTGAAGCTTTCTTT. The V gene is TRBV5-1, the J gene TRBJ1-1, with D possibly TRBD1 on 5 matching bases. The CDR3 is 15 residues long. The V gene's germline CDR1 is SGHRS and CDR2 YFSETQ. Trimming took off 1 base at V and 5 bases at J, with 15 bases between the two ends.

The chain links TRBV9 to TRBJ2-1; D is perhaps TRBD2 (5 bases). The CDR3 sequence is 13 residues long. CDR1 SGDLS and CDR2 YYNGEE come from the germline V gene. The ends were cut back, 3 bases at V and 8 bases at J, with 12 bases in the middle. CDR3 bases: TGTGCCAGCAGCGAGGGCGGGTTCGATGAGCAGTTCTTC. It translates to CASSEGGFDEQFF.

CDR3 region: CSAVGGTGPYEQYF. The CDR3 DNA is TGCAGCGCCGTGGGGGGGACAGGGCCCTACGAGCAGTACTTC. The chain couples TRBV29-1 to TRBJ2-7; 9 nucleotides align to TRBD1. Trimming at V came to 7 bases and at J to 2 bases, leaving 9 bases not matched to a gene. This CDR3 region has 14 residues. Germline CDR1 and CDR2: SQVTM and ANQGSEA.

V and J are TRBV7-9 and TRBJ2-3; 8 bases line up with TRBD1. V was clipped by 8 bases and J by 4 bases; unmatched bases: 8. From germline, CDR1 is SEHNR and CDR2 FQNEAQ (reference sequence). The CDR3 covers 14 residues. The CDR3 spells CASSGAGGPDTQYF. The CDR3 nucleotides read TGTGCCAGCTCTGGGGCAGGGGGCCCAGATACGCAGTATTTT.

The chain combines TRBV12-2 with TRBJ1-1; the table assigns TRBD1, which was not confirmed against the DNA. TRBV12-2 is labeled a pseudogene. The CDR3 consists of 13 residues. This CDR3 reads CATTRQPCTEAFF. CDR3 sequence (DNA): TGTGCAACGACTCGACAGCCGTGCACTGAAGCTTTCTTT.